One and the same sample provided the 3 T cell receptor beta chains below, sequenced in a study of OX40 agonist ivuxolimab in advanced cancers. Data came from immunoSEQ multiplex PCR; TCRdb stores just in-frame clones and leaves some out. Of 94,000 or so clones listed, approximately 80% are singletons. The sample consisted of CD4+ or CD8+ T cells sorted from blood, taken in a trial of the OX40 agonist ivuxolimab. These receptors were obtained from an adult with an advanced solid tumor such as melanoma, head and neck, liver or kidney cancer.

The V gene is TRBV18, the J gene TRBJ1-1, with D unclear. The CDR3 is made up of 13 amino acids. The V gene's germline CDR1 is KGHSH and CDR2 LQKENI. Deletions cut 6 bases from V and 1 base from J, with 9 bases between. CDR3 loop: CASSPTGNTEAFF. The CDR3 DNA follows: TGTGCCAGCTCTCCGACGGGGAACACTGAAGCTTTCTTT.

The chain recombines TRBV14 with TRBJ1-2; D perhaps matches TRBD1 (6 bases). Germline values: CDR1 SGHDN, CDR2 FVKESK. V was shortened by 2 bases and J by 7 bases, with 11 bases between the two germline ends. CDR3 size: 13 residues. DNA for the CDR3: TGTGCCAGCAGCCAAAGCAGGGGCCTTGGCTACACCTTC. This translates into CASSQSRGLGYTF.

The J gene is TRBJ2-1, the V gene TRBV29-1; no definite D call. The CDR3 length is 11 residues. In germline, CDR1 is SQVTM, CDR2 ANQGSEA. The ends were cut back, 4 bases at V and 12 bases at J, with 13 bases in the middle. The chain's CDR3 is CSVVVGNGQFF. In nucleotides, the CDR3 is TGCAGCGTTGTGGTGGGTAACGGGCAGTTCTTC.